The 2 T cell receptor beta chains below all came from one sample that was sequenced in a study of T cell changes during pregnancy in multiple sclerosis. This table comes from immunoSEQ multiplex PCR, and its TCRdb copy is limited to in-frame clones, with some not included. The sample lists some 94,000 clones, more than 85% occurring once. Sequenced material: peripheral blood, taken in the first trimester of pregnancy. These receptors came from a female donor with multiple sclerosis, enrolled in a pregnancy study.

J is TRBJ2-7 and V is TRBV29-1; D gene uncertain. Trimming pared 2 bases from V and 4 bases from J, leaving 9 bases between. From germline, CDR1 is SQVTM and CDR2 ANQGSEA. The CDR3 extends over 12 amino acids. The CDR3 here is CSVENRPYEQYF. CDR3 DNA sequence: TGCAGCGTTGAAAACAGACCTTACGAGCAGTACTTC.

This chain links TRBV13 with TRBJ2-3; TRBD2 aligns across 11 bases. CDR1 is PRHDT and CDR2 is FYEKMQ in the germline V gene (reference sequence). J lost 3 bases, V lost 3 bases, and 5 bases had no gene match. CDR3 length: 16 amino acids. The CDR3, as DNA: TGTGCCAGCAGCTTGGGACTAGCGGCGCTAACAGATACGCAGTATTTT. Translated, it gives CASSLGLAALTDTQYF.